This TCR beta chain was documented in a study of T cells after yellow fever vaccination. Findings and limits, study-wide: A large majority of primary-vaccination clones showed up again after the booster (approximately 96% CD4, 75% to 90% CD8).

Germline loops: CDR1 ENHRY, CDR2 SYGVKD. This CDR3 contains 15 residues. The germline V and J ends were trimmed by 2 bases and 8 bases, with 18 bases remaining between them. It was through 5'RACE template switching that TCR cDNA was made, with a universal primer site and UMIs added. TCRdb ran MiXCR on the 5' RACE reads and lists one entry per CDR3 protein. The data show 500,000 to 700,000 distinct CDR3 sequences, about a fifth seen once. This clonotype was observed once. The antigen remains undetermined. The receptor comes from a man younger than 40 who received the YFV17D yellow fever vaccine. The specimen comprised PBMCs, sampled 15 days after the yellow fever booster vaccination. The V call is TRBV10-3, the J call TRBJ1-2; weak D call: TRBD1 (5 bases). The CDR3 reads CAISERGSSRMGYTF. CDR3 DNA sequence: TGTGCCATCAGTGAGAGGGGCTCCTCCCGCATGGGCTACACCTTC.